This TCR beta chain was sequenced during a study of T-cell reconstitution after alpha-beta-depleted transplantation in children. TCRbeta library preparation incorporated unique molecular identifiers. TCRdb called the PCR reads again in MiXCR, with one record for every CDR3 protein. The sample shows over 400,000 distinct CDR3 sequences, roughly an eighth of them seen only once. With 8 bases removed from V and 4 bases from J, the gap between germline ends came to 12 bases. This CDR3 has 12 amino acids. Germline V gives CDR1 SQVTM, CDR2 ANQGSEA. This clonotype was seen repeatedly, ten times or more. Here the sequenced sample was PBMCs from the stem cell graft donor, taken from the stem cell graft. The source is a human donor who donated a stem cell graft to a child with combined immunodeficiency. This sequence joins TRBV29-1 and TRBJ2-1, with a possible D match to TRBD1 (7 bases). CDR3 nucleotides: TGCAGCCTAGCGACAGGGTACAATGAGCAGTTCTTC. Translating it yields CSLATGYNEQFF.